Each of the 19 T cell receptor beta chains below was sequenced from the same sample in a study of shared clonotypes between healthy human individuals. The method was immunoSEQ multiplex PCR; TCRdb's version includes in-frame clones alone and lacks a portion of them. The sample records 230,000 or so clones, under 80% being singletons. Source material: memory CD4+ T cells sorted from blood. As for subset: CD45RA-negative fraction. The receptors shown here come from a man aged 25-45 years in good health.

The chain carries TRBV6-5 and TRBJ2-7; the match to TRBD2 covers 8 bases. The V and J ends lost 0 bases and 4 bases, in that order; junction bases with no gene match: 8. There are 16 residues in the CDR3. The germline CDR1 and CDR2 sequences are MNHEY and SVGAGI. The CDR3 bases are TGTGCCAGCAGTTACTCGATTGTCGGGGGGGTGTACGAGCAGTACTTC. This gives the protein CASSYSIVGGVYEQYF.

This clone was seen only a few times. J is TRBJ1-1 and V is TRBV6-5; D unresolved. Per the germline V gene, CDR1 is MNHEY and CDR2 is SVGAGI. V was pared by 2 bases and J by 4 bases, with 8 bases between. The CDR3 sequence is 13 residues long. The CDR3: CASSYGSSTEAFF. As DNA, the CDR3 is TGTGCCAGCAGTTACGGGTCCAGCACTGAAGCTTTCTTT.

The gene calls are TRBV5-1 and TRBJ2-2, with 10 bases identical to TRBD1. The germline V gene has CDR1 SGHRS and CDR2 YFSETQ. The junction had 8 bases not matched to a gene; V was cut back by 4 bases and J by 5 bases. CDR3 length: 16 amino acids. CDR3 sequence: CASSLTPGQGTGELFF. The CDR3 DNA sequence: TGCGCCAGCAGCCTCACCCCGGGACAGGGGACCGGGGAGCTGTTTTTT.

This clone has only one observation. The chain employs TRBV20-1 and TRBJ2-1; tentative D call: TRBD1 (5 bases). Germline lookup yields CDR1 DFQATT and CDR2 SNEGSKA (reference sequence). The CDR3 totals 11 residues. Here the CDR3 DNA reads TGCGGTAGGTTGTGGGGCGATGAGCAGTTCTTC. Its translation is CGRLWGDEQFF.

This chain uses TRBV2 with TRBJ2-7; D tentatively reads TRBD1 or TRBD2 (7 bases each). V was pared by 3 bases and J by 2 bases, with 11 bases between. Germline V gene data show CDR1 as SNHLY and CDR2 as FYNNEI. The CDR3 is made up of 14 amino acids. CDR3: CASSDQGGTYEQYF. The CDR3 region has the DNA TGTGCCAGCAGTGATCAGGGGGGGACCTACGAGCAGTACTTC.

This chain links TRBV7-8 with TRBJ2-2, with 7 bases lining up with TRBD1. Trimming took 1 base from V and 6 from J; bases not matched to a gene: 5. This CDR3 comprises 15 residues. Germline CDR1 is SGHVS and CDR2 is FQNEAQ. CDR3 sequence reads: CASSLGRGIPGELFF. The CDR3 bases are TGTGCCAGCAGCTTAGGCAGGGGGATCCCCGGGGAGCTGTTTTTT.

V is TRBV6-1 and J is TRBJ2-5; the D gene is possibly TRBD2 (5 bases). Germline V gene lookup returns CDR1 MNHNS and CDR2 SASEGT. There are 13 residues in the CDR3. V was pared by 1 base and J by 10 bases, with 13 bases between. In nucleotides, the CDR3 is TGTGCCAGCAGTGAAGGAGGGCAGATTTACCAGTACTTC. This translates into CASSEGGQIYQYF.

The V and J genes are TRBV28 and TRBJ2-4; tentatively, D is TRBD2 (6 bases). The germline V and J ends were trimmed by 4 bases and 10 bases, with 17 bases remaining between them. Germline-derived CDR1 and CDR2 are MDHEN and SYDVKM. The CDR3 totals 14 residues. The CDR3: CASSSPQTGEIQYF. CDR3 nucleotides: TGTGCCAGCAGTTCCCCCCAAACGGGAGAGATTCAGTACTTC.

This clone has a handful of counts. This chain joins TRBV30 and TRBJ1-1; 7 nucleotides agree with TRBD1. CDR3 size: 16 residues. CDR1 and CDR2 from the germline V gene are GTSNPN and SVGIG (reference sequence). Losses at the gene ends were 0 bases for V and 4 bases for J; bases not matched to a gene: 11. CDR3 residues: CAWSVSRGLRGTEAFF. In nucleotides, the CDR3 is TGTGCCTGGAGTGTATCAAGGGGGCTGAGGGGCACTGAAGCTTTCTTT.

This clone was detected many times. V usage is TRBV5-4 and J usage is TRBJ2-3; the D is unclear. The CDR3 covers 15 residues. CDR1 and CDR2 (germline): SGHNT, YYREEE (reference sequence). V was trimmed by 4 bases and J by 2 bases, leaving 14 bases between them. CDR3 in DNA: TGTGCCAGCAGCCAGCGAAATTTTTTCACAGATACGCAGTATTTT. Translating gives CASSQRNFFTDTQYF. The full variable domain, rest sourced from reference TRBV5-4 and TRBJ2-3, is ETGVTQSPTHLIKTRGQQVTLRCSSQSGHNTVSWYQQALGQGPQFIFQYYREEENGRGNFPPRFSGLQFPNYSSELNVNALELDDSALYLCASSQRNFFTDTQYFGPGTRLTVL.

V is TRBV5-4 and J is TRBJ2-7; 7 bases are shared with TRBD1. The CDR3 has 14 amino acids. V lost 4 bases, J lost 1 base, and 5 bases stayed unmatched. Germline loops: CDR1 SGHNT, CDR2 YYREEE (reference sequence). The CDR3 loop is CASSETGQSYEQYF. The CDR3 bases are TGTGCCAGCAGCGAAACGGGACAGTCCTACGAGCAGTACTTC.

The chain employs TRBV7-8 and TRBJ2-5, with 8 bases aligning to TRBD2. Trimming removed 5 bases from V and 4 bases from J; junction bases left unmatched: 9. The CDR3 consists of 15 residues. Germline loops: CDR1 SGHVS, CDR2 FQNEAQ. The CDR3 region has the DNA TGTGCCAGCAGCCCTACGTCGGGAGGGACAGAGACCCAGTACTTC. Its protein product is CASSPTSGGTETQYF.

This chain links TRBV5-1 with TRBJ2-2; D unresolved. Germline-derived CDR1 and CDR2 are SGHRS and YFSETQ. The CDR3 is 14 residues long. The V and J ends lost 4 bases and 4 bases respectively, with 11 bases between them. The chain's CDR3 is CASSASGITGELFF. DNA of the CDR3: TGCGCCAGCAGCGCGTCAGGAATCACCGGGGAGCTGTTTTTT.

The V gene is TRBV5-1, the J gene TRBJ1-4; tentative D call: TRBD1 (5 bases). CDR1 and CDR2 from the germline V gene are SGHRS and YFSETQ. This CDR3 has 16 amino acids. V was clipped by 3 bases and J by 5 bases, with 17 bases between them. CDR3: CASSSGDFDGNEKLFF. CDR3 DNA sequence: TGCGCCAGCAGCTCGGGGGATTTTGACGGGAATGAAAAACTGTTTTTT.

This clone was seen only a few times. J is TRBJ2-3 and V is TRBV6-5; 8 bases align to TRBD1. This CDR3 has 14 residues. The V gene end was trimmed by 6 bases and the J gene end by 0 bases; junction bases not matched to a gene: 2. The germline V gene encodes CDR1 MNHEY and CDR2 SVGAGI. CDR3 in DNA: TGTGCCAGCAGATGGACAGGGAGCACAGATACGCAGTATTTT. It codes for CASRWTGSTDTQYF.

This clone was found once. This sequence joins TRBV4-3 and TRBJ2-3; D is undetermined. Germline CDR1 is LGHNA and CDR2 is YSLEER. The CDR3 spans 13 residues. V was pared by 0 bases and J by 5 bases, with 6 bases between. CDR3 bases: TGCGCCAGCAGCCAAGATGTTAGAGATACGCAGTATTTT. Amino acid sequence: CASSQDVRDTQYF.

This chain joins TRBV28 and TRBJ2-7; 8 bases are shared with TRBD1. With V trimmed by 6 bases and J by 7 bases, 11 bases remained unmatched. CDR1 and CDR2 from the germline V gene are MDHEN and SYDVKM. This CDR3 has 14 residues. CDR3: CASSIPGQVKEQYF. CDR3 nucleotides: TGTGCCAGCAGCATCCCGGGACAGGTTAAAGAGCAGTACTTC.

The gene calls are TRBV6-5 and TRBJ1-3; no firm D call. Germline CDR1 and CDR2: MNHEY and SVGAGI. Trimming shortened V by 3 bases and J by 1 base, and 13 bases separated the two germline ends. The CDR3 contains 16 residues. The CDR3 loop is CASSYDSGNSGNTIYF. CDR3 nucleotide sequence: TGTGCCAGCAGTTATGATTCGGGAAATTCTGGAAACACCATATATTTT.

This clone turned up a few times. The chain carries TRBV27 and TRBJ2-1, with D possibly being TRBD2 (6 bases). This CDR3 contains 15 residues. Germline CDR1 reads MNHEY; CDR2 reads SMNVEV (reference sequence). V dropped 7 bases and J dropped 3 bases, with 16 bases sitting between them. The DNA of the CDR3 is TGTGCCAGCATCCAACGGGGGTTAGACTACAATGAGCAGTTCTTC. It codes for CASIQRGLDYNEQFF.